This TCR beta chain was profiled in a study of blood T cell repertoires in COVID-19. Study background: Some COVID-19 samples were acute and others convalescent; all came from the United States, Italy and Spain.

In terms of age and location, participants ranged from about 18 to 89 years and lived in about 25 US areas. For recovered donors of Cohort 3, there were two negative PCRs, clearance, or symptom resolution. Trimming cost V 1 base and J 3 bases; bases outside gene matches: 5. CDR3 length: 15 amino acids. Germline-derived CDR1 and CDR2 are LGHNA and YSLEER. Libraries were prepared by immunoSEQ multiplex PCR; TCRdb keeps only in-frame clonotypes and omits some of them. The table has roughly 380,000 clones, 80% to 90% seen once. The sample was PBMCs or T cells enriched from blood (not recorded which). The origin of this receptor is a man aged 30 to 39 who had recovered from COVID-19. The rearrangement uses TRBV4-3 and TRBJ1-2; 7 nucleotides agree with TRBD1. CDR3 amino acids: CASSQVLQGDYGYTF. The CDR3 coding sequence is TGCGCCAGCAGCCAAGTTCTGCAGGGGGACTATGGCTACACCTTC.